These 12 T cell receptor beta chains were all obtained from the same sample, sequenced in a study of naive and memory T cell subsets. An equimolar mix of two oligonucleotides served as the beta constant-region primer for TRBC1 and TRBC2. Nested alpha and beta constant-region primers with the SP2 primer drove four PCR rounds on ligated cDNA. Each CDR3 protein is one row after TCRdb ran MiXCR on the UMI-ligation and nested PCR reads. The sample has about 120,000 distinct CDR3 sequences, around a third seen once. The sample comprised central memory CD4+ T cells from blood. The origin of the receptors is a human donor in good health.

The chain is built from TRBV10-3 and TRBJ2-6; 9 bases map to TRBD1. CDR3 size: 18 residues. CDR1 is ENHRY, CDR2 SYGVKD, per germline. V was pared by 6 bases and J by 2 bases, with 11 bases of the junction left unmatched. CDR3 region: CAIRASGTGRTGANVLTF. The DNA for the CDR3 is TGTGCCATCAGGGCCTCCGGGACAGGGCGAACTGGGGCCAACGTCCTGACTTTC.

This clonotype was seen a few times. This chain uses TRBV6-2 or TRBV6-3 with TRBJ2-7; 9 bases line up with TRBD2. The germline V gene encodes CDR1 MNHEY and CDR2 SVGEGT. The length of the CDR3 is 15 residues. V gave up 7 bases and J gave up 2 bases; unmatched junction bases: 9. The CDR3 spells CASTPRTSETYEQYF. The CDR3 coding sequence is TGTGCCAGCACTCCACGGACTAGCGAAACCTACGAGCAGTACTTC.

The chain uses TRBV4-2 and TRBJ1-2; D gene ambiguous. CDR3 length: 17 amino acids. With 2 bases removed from V and 8 bases from J, the gap between germline ends came to 24 bases. The V gene's germline CDR1 is LGHNA and CDR2 YNFKEQ. CDR3 protein: CASSQHLSPDPPRGYTF. The CDR3 DNA reads TGTGCCAGCAGCCAACACCTTTCCCCCGACCCCCCGAGAGGCTACACCTTC.

This clonotype was counted many times. The chain links TRBV6-2 or TRBV6-3 to TRBJ2-3; 8 bases fit TRBD1. The CDR3 contains 16 residues. J gave up 5 bases and V 5 bases, and 12 bases lay outside the gene matches. Germline V CDR1 and CDR2: MNHEY, SVGEGT. The CDR3 sequence: CASSALPGQARDTQYF. CDR3 DNA sequence: TGTGCCAGCAGTGCCCTACCGGGACAGGCTAGAGATACGCAGTATTTT.

This clonotype appeared a few times. The chain couples TRBV12-3 or TRBV12-4 to TRBJ2-3; the D gene could be TRBD1 or TRBD2 (5 bases each). Deletions cut 7 bases from V and 4 bases from J, with 15 bases between. The CDR3 sequence is 14 residues long. The CDR3 coding sequence is TGTGCCAGCATCGTGGGTGGGGGTGCAGATACGCAGTATTTT. Translating gives CASIVGGGADTQYF.

A few counts support this clonotype. This chain uses TRBV7-6 with TRBJ2-1; 7 nucleotides agree with TRBD2. Germline V lookup: CDR1 SGHVS, CDR2 FNYEAQ. V lost 8 bases, J lost 7 bases, and 11 bases stayed unmatched. The CDR3 length is 14 residues. The CDR3 DNA sequence: TGTGCCAGCGCGTCTGGCGGGAGTTCGAATGAGCAGTTCTTC. Its protein product is CASASGGSSNEQFF.

V usage is TRBV6-1 and J usage is TRBJ1-2; D is unclear. V lost 11 bases and J lost 4, with 14 bases in between. This CDR3 spans 12 amino acids. From germline, CDR1 is MNHNS and CDR2 SASEGT. As DNA, the CDR3 is TGTGCCCAGTCCCGCGGTGGCTATGGCTACACCTTC. Protein product: CAQSRGGYGYTF.

The rearrangement links TRBV6-5 to TRBJ1-2, with D perhaps matching TRBD1 (6 bases). Germline CDR1 and CDR2: MNHEY and SVGAGI. Trimming shortened V by 5 bases and J by 7 bases, and 11 bases separated the two germline ends. This CDR3 has 12 amino acids. The CDR3 nucleotides read TGTGCCAGCAGTAAGGGGGGAAGTGGCTACACCTTC. Its protein is CASSKGGSGYTF.

This clonotype came up a few times. The chain has TRBV20-1 and TRBJ2-5; possible D gene TRBD2, 6 bases. CDR3 length: 14 residues. The germline gives CDR1 DFQATT, CDR2 SNEGSKA (reference sequence). The germline V and J ends were trimmed by 3 bases and 9 bases, with 20 bases remaining between them. CDR3 nucleotide sequence: TGCAGTGCTAGTGTTCGGACCACCCCGGGGGCCCAGTACTTC. Protein sequence: CSASVRTTPGAQYF.

The genes are TRBV5-1 and TRBJ1-1; no clear D gene. The CDR3 covers 14 residues. Germline lookup yields CDR1 SGHRS and CDR2 YFSETQ. V lost 3 bases and J lost 1, with 10 bases in between. CDR3: CASSSMGSNTEAFF. Here the CDR3 DNA reads TGCGCCAGCAGCTCCATGGGGTCGAACACTGAAGCTTTCTTT.

CDR3 in amino acids: CASSLVTLAGELFF. For the CDR3, the DNA is TGTGCCAGCAGTTTAGTAACGCTGGCCGGGGAGCTGTTTTTT. The chain is built from TRBV12-3 or TRBV12-4 and TRBJ2-2, with D uncertain. Trimming pared 1 base from V and 6 bases from J, leaving 9 bases between. There are 14 residues in the CDR3.

CDR3 DNA: TGTGCCAGCAGCTTTCTACCAAGGAACACTGAAGCTTTCTTT. Protein sequence: CASSFLPRNTEAFF. V usage is TRBV7-8 and J usage is TRBJ1-1; D unclear. The germline CDR1 and CDR2 sequences are SGHVS and FQNEAQ. The CDR3 runs to 14 residues. V lost 3 bases and J lost 1, with 9 bases in between.